This TCR beta chain is from a study of T-cell reconstitution after alpha-beta-depleted transplantation in children. Preparing the TCRbeta library involved the use of unique molecular identifiers. TCRdb reanalysed the PCR reads using MiXCR and keeps one entry per CDR3 protein. This sample has 600,000 to 700,000 distinct CDR3 sequences, with 15% to 20% found just once. The material was PBMCs from the stem cell graft donor, obtained from the stem cell graft. This receptor was obtained from a human donor who donated a stem cell graft to a child with acute myeloid leukemia.

The CDR3: CASSQEMAVQSTDTQYF. The CDR3 DNA sequence: TGCGCCAGCAGCCAGGAAATGGCAGTCCAAAGCACAGATACGCAGTATTTT. The chain carries TRBV4-3 and TRBJ2-3; D is uncertain. The germline CDR1 and CDR2 sequences are LGHNA and YSLEER. Trimming took 3 bases from V and 0 from J, leaving 16 bases between them. CDR3 length: 17 residues.